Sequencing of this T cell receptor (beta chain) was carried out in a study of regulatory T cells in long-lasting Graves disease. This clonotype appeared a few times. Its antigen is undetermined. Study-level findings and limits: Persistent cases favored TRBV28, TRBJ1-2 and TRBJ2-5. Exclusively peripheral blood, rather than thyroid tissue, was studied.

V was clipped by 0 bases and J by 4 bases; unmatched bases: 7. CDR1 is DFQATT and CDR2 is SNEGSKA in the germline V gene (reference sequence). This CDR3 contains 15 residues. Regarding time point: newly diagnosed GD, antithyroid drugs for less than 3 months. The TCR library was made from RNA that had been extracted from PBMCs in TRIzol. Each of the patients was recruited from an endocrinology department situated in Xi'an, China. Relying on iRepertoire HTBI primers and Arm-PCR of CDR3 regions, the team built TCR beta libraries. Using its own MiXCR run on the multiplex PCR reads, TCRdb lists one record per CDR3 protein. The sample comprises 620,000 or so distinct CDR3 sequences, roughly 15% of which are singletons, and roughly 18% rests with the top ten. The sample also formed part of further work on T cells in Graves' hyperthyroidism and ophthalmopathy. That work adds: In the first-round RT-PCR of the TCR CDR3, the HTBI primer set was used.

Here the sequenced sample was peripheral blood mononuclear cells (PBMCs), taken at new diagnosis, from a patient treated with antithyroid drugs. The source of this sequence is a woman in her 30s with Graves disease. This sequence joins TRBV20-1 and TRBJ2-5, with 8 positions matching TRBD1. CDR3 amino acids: CSARELNRGAETQYF. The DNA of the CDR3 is TGCAGTGCTAGAGAACTCAACAGGGGGGCAGAGACCCAGTACTTC.